These 27 T cell receptor beta chains were sequenced from one sample in a study of blood T cell repertoires in COVID-19. Clones were sequenced by immunoSEQ multiplex PCR, and TCRdb holds only the in-frame ones, with some missing. The sample has fewer than 350,000 clones, roughly 86% seen once. Input material: peripheral blood. The receptors come from a man younger than 40 with COVID-19, enrolled during active disease.

The chain carries TRBV6-5 and TRBJ1-5; 8 bases are a match to TRBD1. The ends lost 5 bases at V and 3 bases at J; junction bases unmatched: 6. The CDR3 is made up of 15 amino acids. Per the germline V gene, CDR1 is MNHEY and CDR2 is SVGAGI. CDR3 sequence: CASSLRQGTNQPQHF. CDR3 nucleotide sequence: TGTGCCAGCAGTCTACGACAGGGGACCAATCAGCCCCAGCATTTT.

This sequence joins TRBV19 and TRBJ1-2, with D maybe TRBD1 (6 bases). The CDR3 contains 16 residues. V lost 5 bases to trimming and J lost 5 bases, with 21 bases between them. Germline CDR1 is LNHDA and CDR2 is SQIVND (reference sequence). CDR3 sequence: CASSPPKGQKGYGYTF. For the CDR3, the DNA is TGTGCCAGTAGTCCCCCGAAAGGACAGAAAGGATATGGCTACACCTTC.

The V gene is TRBV5-1, the J gene TRBJ2-1; D remains unclear. Germline CDR1 reads SGHRS; CDR2 reads YFSETQ. CDR3 size: 12 residues. V was clipped by 0 bases and J by 6 bases, with 4 bases between them. The CDR3 region is CASSLVSNEQFF. In DNA form, the CDR3 reads TGCGCCAGCAGCTTGGTCAGCAATGAGCAGTTCTTC.

The chain employs TRBV4-1 and TRBJ1-3; D not resolved. The CDR3 totals 14 residues. Germline values: CDR1 MGHRA, CDR2 YSYEKL. Trimming removed 1 base from V and 0 bases from J, with 4 bases in between. The CDR3 spells CASSQGSSGNTIYF. CDR3 bases: TGCGCCAGCAGCCAAGGCAGCTCTGGAAACACCATATATTTT.

The rearrangement joins TRBV28 to TRBJ1-1; D uncertain. CDR1 is MDHEN and CDR2 is SYDVKM in the germline V gene. The V end was cut by 2 bases, the J end by 1 base, with 14 bases between. CDR3 length: 16 residues. The DNA of the CDR3 is TGTGCCAGCAGTTTACCAGGTACCATATCGAACACTGAAGCTTTCTTT. This codes for CASSLPGTISNTEAFF.

The V gene is TRBV28, the J gene TRBJ2-5; 7 bases line up with TRBD1. The CDR3 runs 15 residues. J lost 2 bases, V lost 2 bases, and 5 bases had no gene match. Germline values: CDR1 MDHEN, CDR2 SYDVKM. As DNA, the CDR3 is TGTGCCAGCAGTTTAGCAGGGGGTGCGCAAGAGACCCAGTACTTC. Translated, it gives CASSLAGGAQETQYF.

This clone has just a few counts. In DNA form, the CDR3 reads TGTGCCACCAGCAGAGAAACGCGGAGACCCGGTTATGGTTCACCCCTCCACTTT. Amino acids: CATSRETRRPGYGSPLHF. V gene TRBV15 combines with J gene TRBJ1-6; D is ambiguous. Per germline, CDR1 LNHNV and CDR2 YYDKDF (reference sequence). Between the trimmed V and J ends, which lost 0 bases and 9 bases, there was a span of 21 bases. The CDR3 consists of 18 residues.

The chain links TRBV19 to TRBJ2-1, with 9 nucleotides matching TRBD1. Germline CDR1 LNHDA, CDR2 SQIVND (reference sequence). Losses at the gene ends were 6 bases for V and 8 bases for J; bases not matched to a gene: 5. This CDR3 has 13 residues. CDR3 amino acids: CASSPGQGYEQFF. CDR3 sequence (DNA): TGTGCCAGTAGCCCGGGACAGGGCTATGAGCAGTTCTTC. The complete variable domain, with remaining parts taken from reference TRBV19 and TRBJ2-1, reads DGGITQSPKYLFRKEGQNVTLSCEQNLNHDAMYWYRQDPGQGLRLIYYSQIVNDFQKGDIAEGYSVSREKKESFPLTVTSAQKNPTAFYLCASSPGQGYEQFFGPGTRLTVL.

The gene calls are TRBV3-1 (or the pseudogene TRBV3-2) and TRBJ2-3, with TRBD2 identical over 10 bases. This CDR3 is built from 17 residues. The junction had 9 bases not matched to a gene; V was cut back by 2 bases and J by 4 bases. Germline V lookup: CDR1 LGHDT, CDR2 YNNKEL (reference sequence). CDR3 amino acids: CASSQFSWLAGADTQYF. DNA for the CDR3: TGTGCCAGCAGCCAATTCTCTTGGCTAGCGGGGGCAGATACGCAGTATTTT.

The chain employs TRBV10-3 and TRBJ1-1; TRBD1 aligns across 10 bases. V lost 6 bases, J lost 5 bases, and 6 bases stayed unmatched. Germline V gene sequence: CDR1 ENHRY, CDR2 SYGVKD. The CDR3 contains 14 residues. The CDR3 spells CAISATGGRTEAFF. For the CDR3, the DNA is TGTGCCATCAGCGCGACAGGGGGCCGGACTGAAGCTTTCTTT.

The chain joins TRBV11-2 to TRBJ2-1; possibly TRBD1 for D (6 bases). This CDR3 is built from 15 residues. Trimming removed 5 bases from V and 2 bases from J, with 13 bases in between. CDR1 and CDR2 (germline): SGHAT, FQNNGV. The CDR3 reads CASSRRQDTYNEQFF. The CDR3 DNA follows: TGTGCCAGCAGCCGCCGACAGGACACCTACAATGAGCAGTTCTTC. Looking up the rest from reference TRBV11-2 and TRBJ2-1 gives the full variable domain: EAGVAQSPRYKIIEKRQSVAFWCNPISGHATLYWYQQILGQGPKLLIQFQNNGVVDDSQLPKDRFSAERLKGVDSTLKIQPAKLEDSAVYLCASSRRQDTYNEQFFGPGTRLTVL.

V usage is TRBV19 and J usage is TRBJ1-4; possible D gene TRBD1, 5 bases. The V gene's germline CDR1 is LNHDA and CDR2 SQIVND (reference sequence). CDR3 length equals 14 residues. Trimming shortened V by 2 bases and J by 6 bases, and 10 bases separated the two germline ends. DNA for the CDR3: TGTGCCAGTAGTATACGGGGGACTGATGAAAAACTGTTTTTT. It yields the protein CASSIRGTDEKLFF.

The V and J genes are TRBV7-9 and TRBJ1-1, with a tentative D call TRBD1 (6 bases). The CDR3 extends over 18 amino acids. CDR1 is SEHNR, CDR2 FQNEAQ, per germline (reference sequence). Trimming removed 1 base at V and 1 base at J, with 19 bases between. CDR3 loop: CASSLGVVAGAQNTEAFF. The CDR3 DNA reads as TGTGCCAGCAGCTTAGGGGTTGTAGCAGGGGCCCAGAACACTGAAGCTTTCTTT. The full variable domain, with the rest looked up from reference TRBV7-9 and TRBJ1-1, is DTGVSQNPRHKITKRGQNVTFRCDPISEHNRLYWYRQTLGQGPEFLTYFQNEAQLEKSRLLSDRFSAERPKGSFSTLEIQRTEQGDSAMYLCASSLGVVAGAQNTEAFFGQGTRLTVV.

In this sample, this clone turned up once. The chain links TRBV28 to TRBJ1-4; D gene unclear. This CDR3 comprises 14 residues. The germline V and J ends were trimmed by 6 bases and 4 bases, with 12 bases remaining between them. Germline V CDR1 and CDR2: MDHEN, SYDVKM. CDR3 DNA sequence: TGTGCCAGCAGCTCCGGACTGGGTAATGAAAAACTGTTTTTT. Its translation: CASSSGLGNEKLFF.

This clone showed up just once. The chain links TRBV5-1 to TRBJ1-1; D possibly corresponds to TRBD1 (6 bases). With 2 bases removed from V and 6 bases from J, the gap between germline ends came to 14 bases. Germline V lookup: CDR1 SGHRS, CDR2 YFSETQ. The CDR3 is 14 amino acids. The CDR3 coding sequence is TGCGCCAGCAGCTTTGAACAGGGTTCGGCTGAAGCTTTCTTT. This gives the protein CASSFEQGSAEAFF.

J is TRBJ1-1 and V is TRBV7-9; 8 positions match TRBD1. The junction had 6 bases not matched to a gene; V was cut back by 4 bases and J by 2 bases. The CDR3 totals 15 residues. Germline V gives CDR1 SEHNR, CDR2 FQNEAQ (reference sequence). CDR3 in amino acids: CASSSWTGTNTEAFF. CDR3 sequence (DNA): TGTGCCAGCAGCTCGTGGACAGGGACCAACACTGAAGCTTTCTTT.

The rearrangement links TRBV3-1 (or the pseudogene TRBV3-2) to TRBJ2-3; the match to TRBD2 covers 9 bases. Trimming took 0 bases from V and 5 from J; bases not matched to a gene: 6. This CDR3 has 16 amino acids. The V gene's germline CDR1 is LGHDT and CDR2 YNNKEL (reference sequence). The CDR3 nucleotides read TGTGCCAGCAGCCAAGATCGGATAGCGGGGGTAGATACGCAGTATTTT. Protein: CASSQDRIAGVDTQYF.

This chain links TRBV4-3 with TRBJ2-7; D is perhaps TRBD2 (6 bases). CDR1 and CDR2 from the germline V gene are LGHNA and YSLEER. V shed 0 bases and J shed 0 bases, with 15 bases lying between them. The CDR3 spans 17 residues. The CDR3 DNA sequence: TGCGCCAGCAGCCAAGAACGCGGGACGCCGAGCTCCTACGAGCAGTACTTC. It translates to CASSQERGTPSSYEQYF.

The genes are TRBV27 and TRBJ1-6, with TRBD1 matching over 12 bases. The germline CDR1 and CDR2 sequences are MNHEY and SMNVEV (reference sequence). V shed 5 bases and J 10 bases; nucleotides not matched to a gene: 12. This CDR3 has 17 residues. In nucleotides, the CDR3 is TGTGCCAGCAGTCTCGTTCCCGGGACAGGGGGCAGCTCACCCCTCCACTTT. Protein: CASSLVPGTGGSSPLHF.

The rearrangement links TRBV28 to TRBJ1-6; weak D call: TRBD1 (6 bases). Germline V gene sequence: CDR1 MDHEN, CDR2 SYDVKM. CDR3 length equals 15 residues. V was clipped by 6 bases and J by 7 bases, with 16 bases between them. CDR3 sequence (DNA): TGTGCCAGCAGAGCCCCGGGACATAAAAATTCACCCCTCCACTTT. Residues: CASRAPGHKNSPLHF.

The chain joins TRBV3-1 (or the pseudogene TRBV3-2) to TRBJ2-5, with unresolved D. The CDR3 consists of 15 residues. V shed 0 bases and J shed 5 bases, with 13 bases lying between them. Germline loops: CDR1 LGHDT, CDR2 YNNKEL (reference sequence). DNA of the CDR3: TGTGCCAGCAGCCAAGAGGGCTCACCCACCGAGACCCAGTACTTC. The encoded protein is CASSQEGSPTETQYF.

This clone was recorded once. The chain joins TRBV11-2 to TRBJ2-7; no clear D gene. Germline V gene lookup returns CDR1 SGHAT and CDR2 FQNNGV. The CDR3 contains 14 residues. Trimming left V 1 base short and J 0 bases short, with 7 bases between. CDR3 protein: CASSLGGSSYEQYF. CDR3 in DNA: TGTGCCAGCAGCTTAGGTGGCAGCTCCTACGAGCAGTACTTC.

This sequence joins TRBV4-1 and TRBJ2-5; TRBD2 matches at 9 bases. The CDR3 is 16 residues long. Germline V gene data show CDR1 as MGHRA and CDR2 as YSYEKL. The ends lost 0 bases at V and 5 bases at J; junction bases unmatched: 7. In DNA, the CDR3 is TGCGCCAGCAGCCAAGATGGTACTAGCGGGTGGGAGACCCAGTACTTC. This translates into CASSQDGTSGWETQYF.

The chain recombines TRBV24-1 with TRBJ1-2; D is undetermined. V was cut by 3 bases and J by 0 bases, with 13 bases left in between. This CDR3 is 16 amino acids long. CDR1 is KGHDR and CDR2 is SFDVKD in the germline V gene. This chain's CDR3 is CATSDRRSPPNYGYTF. CDR3 in DNA: TGTGCCACCAGTGATCGGAGGTCCCCCCCTAACTATGGCTACACCTTC.

This rearrangement joins TRBV2 to TRBJ1-1, with D possibly TRBD1 on 6 matching bases. The CDR3 is 15 amino acids. V lost 2 bases and J 1 base, leaving 11 bases between the germline ends. CDR1 and CDR2 (germline): SNHLY, FYNNEI. CDR3 sequence reads: CASSEPGRGNTEAFF. CDR3 bases: TGTGCCAGCAGTGAACCGGGCAGGGGGAACACTGAAGCTTTCTTT.

CDR3 in DNA: TGTGCCAGTACCCACTCGGGGGGTGGGCGTCAGCCCCAGCATTTT. As protein: CASTHSGGGRQPQHF. V and J are TRBV19 and TRBJ1-5; D may be TRBD1 (5 bases). The CDR3 contains 15 residues. With 7 bases removed from V and 6 bases from J, the gap between germline ends came to 19 bases. Germline V gene sequence: CDR1 LNHDA, CDR2 SQIVND (reference sequence).

The chain joins TRBV7-9 to TRBJ2-2; weak D call: TRBD1 (6 bases). Germline lookup yields CDR1 SEHNR and CDR2 FQNEAQ (reference sequence). CDR3 size: 13 residues. V lost 7 bases to trimming and J lost 7 bases, with 13 bases between them. The CDR3 DNA is TGTGCCAGCAACTACAGGGTAGACGGGGAGCTGTTTTTT. It encodes CASNYRVDGELFF.